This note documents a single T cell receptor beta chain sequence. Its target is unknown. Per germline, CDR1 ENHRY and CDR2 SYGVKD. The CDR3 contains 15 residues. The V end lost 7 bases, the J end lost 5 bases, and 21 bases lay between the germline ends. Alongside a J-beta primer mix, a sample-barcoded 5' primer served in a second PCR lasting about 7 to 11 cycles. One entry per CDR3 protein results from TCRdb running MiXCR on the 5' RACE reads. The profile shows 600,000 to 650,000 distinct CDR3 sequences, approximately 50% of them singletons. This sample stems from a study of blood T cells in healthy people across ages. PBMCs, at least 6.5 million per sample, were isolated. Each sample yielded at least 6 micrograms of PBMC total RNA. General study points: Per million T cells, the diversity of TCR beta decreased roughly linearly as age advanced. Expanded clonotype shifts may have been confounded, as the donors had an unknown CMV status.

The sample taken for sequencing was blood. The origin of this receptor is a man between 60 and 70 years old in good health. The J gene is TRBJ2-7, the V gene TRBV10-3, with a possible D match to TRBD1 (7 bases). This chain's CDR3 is CAITPAEGALNEQYF. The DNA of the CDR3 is TGTGCCATCACCCCGGCGGAGGGGGCGTTAAACGAGCAGTACTTC.